This TCR beta chain is drawn from a study of cytomegalovirus exposure and HLA in healthy donors. Regarding the study as a whole: A link between a missense DCLRE1C variant and TCR beta V- and J-gene trimming emerged from a later analysis. The majority of TCR sequences were rare, yet some public TCRs appeared in many donors.

The V gene's germline CDR1 is SGHKS and CDR2 YYEKEE (reference sequence). V lost 6 bases and J 5 bases, leaving 27 bases between the germline ends. This CDR3 spans 17 amino acids. Each donor was healthy, and each was a bone marrow donor. The PCR made use of 60 Vbeta and 13 Jbeta primers. Assay: immunoSEQ multiplex PCR; the TCRdb copy retains only in-frame clones and omits some. The sample lists some 250,000 clones, around 80% occurring once. Regarding this clone: The antigen remains unidentified.

The rearrangement joins TRBV5-5 to TRBJ2-7, with D tentatively TRBD1 (5 bases). The clonotype was recovered from a woman between 55 and 75 years old in good health and CMV-seropositive. The specimen sequenced was PBMCs. This CDR3 reads CASTLGAGRAYINEQYF. CDR3 DNA sequence: TGTGCCAGCACCCTAGGGGCCGGCAGGGCGTATATAAACGAGCAGTACTTC.